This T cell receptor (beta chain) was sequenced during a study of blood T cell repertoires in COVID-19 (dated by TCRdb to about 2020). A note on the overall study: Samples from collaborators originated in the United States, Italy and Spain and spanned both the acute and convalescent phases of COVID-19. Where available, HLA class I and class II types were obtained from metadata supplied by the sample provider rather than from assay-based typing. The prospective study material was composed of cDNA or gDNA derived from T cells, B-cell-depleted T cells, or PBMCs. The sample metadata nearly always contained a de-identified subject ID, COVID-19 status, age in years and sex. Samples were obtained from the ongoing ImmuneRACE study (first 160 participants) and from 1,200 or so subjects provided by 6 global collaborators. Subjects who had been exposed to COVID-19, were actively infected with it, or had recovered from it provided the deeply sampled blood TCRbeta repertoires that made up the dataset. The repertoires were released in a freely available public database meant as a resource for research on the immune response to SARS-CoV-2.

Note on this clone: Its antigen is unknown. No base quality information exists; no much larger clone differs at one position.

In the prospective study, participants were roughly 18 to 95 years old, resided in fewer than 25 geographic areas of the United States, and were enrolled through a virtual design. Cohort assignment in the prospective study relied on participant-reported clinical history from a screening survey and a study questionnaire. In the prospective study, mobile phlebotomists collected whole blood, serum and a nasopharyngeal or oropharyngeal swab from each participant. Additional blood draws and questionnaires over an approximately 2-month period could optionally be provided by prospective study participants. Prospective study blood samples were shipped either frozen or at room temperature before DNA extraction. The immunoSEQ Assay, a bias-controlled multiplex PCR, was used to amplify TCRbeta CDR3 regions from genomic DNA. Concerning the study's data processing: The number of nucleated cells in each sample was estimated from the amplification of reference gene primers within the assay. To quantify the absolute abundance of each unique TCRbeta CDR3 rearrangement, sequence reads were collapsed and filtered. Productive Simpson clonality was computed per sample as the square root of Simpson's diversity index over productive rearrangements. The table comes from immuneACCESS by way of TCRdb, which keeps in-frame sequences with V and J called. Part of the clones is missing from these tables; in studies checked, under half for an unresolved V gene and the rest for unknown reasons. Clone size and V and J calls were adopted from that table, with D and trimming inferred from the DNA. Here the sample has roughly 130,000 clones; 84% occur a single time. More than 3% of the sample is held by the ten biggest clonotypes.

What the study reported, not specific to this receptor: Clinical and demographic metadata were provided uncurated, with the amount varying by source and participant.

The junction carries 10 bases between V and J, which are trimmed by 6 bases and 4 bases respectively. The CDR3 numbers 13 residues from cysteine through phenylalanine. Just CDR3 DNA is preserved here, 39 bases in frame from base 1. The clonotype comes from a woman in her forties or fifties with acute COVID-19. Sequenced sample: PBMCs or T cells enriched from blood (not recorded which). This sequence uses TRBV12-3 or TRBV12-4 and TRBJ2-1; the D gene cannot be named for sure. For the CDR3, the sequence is CASSAAVYNEQFF. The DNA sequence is TGTGCCAGCAGCGCGGCGGTTTACAATGAGCAGTTCTTC.